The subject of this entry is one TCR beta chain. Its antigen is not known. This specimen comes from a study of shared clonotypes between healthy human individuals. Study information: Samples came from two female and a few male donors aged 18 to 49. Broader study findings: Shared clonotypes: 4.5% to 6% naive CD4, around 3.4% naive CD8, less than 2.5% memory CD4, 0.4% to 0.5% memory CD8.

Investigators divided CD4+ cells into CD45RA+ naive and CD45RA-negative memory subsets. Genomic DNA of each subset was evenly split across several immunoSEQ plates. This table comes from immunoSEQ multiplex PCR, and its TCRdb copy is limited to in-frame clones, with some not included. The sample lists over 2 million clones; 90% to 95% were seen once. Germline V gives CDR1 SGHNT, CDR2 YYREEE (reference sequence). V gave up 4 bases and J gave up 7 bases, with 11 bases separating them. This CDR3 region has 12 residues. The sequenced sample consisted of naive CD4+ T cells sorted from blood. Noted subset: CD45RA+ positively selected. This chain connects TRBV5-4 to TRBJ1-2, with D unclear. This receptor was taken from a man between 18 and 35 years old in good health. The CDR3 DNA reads TGTGCCAGCAGCCTGCCCGCGGGTGGCTACACCTTC. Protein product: CASSLPAGGYTF.